Following are 19 T cell receptor beta chains from one sample sequenced in a study of blood T cell repertoires in COVID-19. TCRdb's table, derived via immunoSEQ multiplex PCR, lists solely in-frame clones and lacks some. The sample consists of under 90,000 clones, roughly nine tenths of them appearing once. The sample taken for sequencing was peripheral blood. Receptors were obtained from a woman between 50 and 59 years old with COVID-19, enrolled during active disease.

This chain connects TRBV11-3 to TRBJ2-1; 7 bases are a match to TRBD1. CDR1 is SGHNT, CDR2 YENEEA, per germline. V lost 1 base to trimming and J lost 2 bases; unmatched junction nucleotides: 8. The CDR3 extends over 17 amino acids. The CDR3 region has the DNA TGTGCCAGCAGCTTAGGTCTCACAGGGGTAACCTACAATGAGCAGTTCTTC. This encodes CASSLGLTGVTYNEQFF.

This sequence joins TRBV5-1 and TRBJ2-1; possible D gene TRBD2, 6 bases. V lost 2 bases and J lost 11, with 17 bases in between. The germline gives CDR1 SGHRS, CDR2 YFSETQ. This CDR3 is built from 14 residues. In DNA, the CDR3 is TGCGCCAGCAGCTTCGGGGGAGACCCGAATAAGCAGTTCTTC. Its translation is CASSFGGDPNKQFF.

The V and J genes are TRBV24-1 and TRBJ1-2; 7 bases are a match to TRBD1. The CDR3 contains 13 residues. Germline V gene lookup returns CDR1 KGHDR and CDR2 SFDVKD. The ends lost 3 bases at V and 8 bases at J; junction bases unmatched: 5. The CDR3, as DNA: TGTGCCACCAGTGATGAGGGGGCAACCGGCTACACCTTC. Residues: CATSDEGATGYTF.

The rearrangement joins TRBV6-5 to TRBJ1-2; 7 nucleotides align to TRBD1. The ends lost 6 bases at V and 3 bases at J; junction bases unmatched: 7. The germline CDR1 and CDR2 sequences are MNHEY and SVGAGI. The CDR3 is 14 residues long. The CDR3 DNA sequence: TGTGCCAGCAGAGGGGACAGAGCTCACTATGGCTACACCTTC. Its protein is CASRGDRAHYGYTF.

V gene TRBV10-3 combines with J gene TRBJ1-4; D remains unclear. Germline values: CDR1 ENHRY, CDR2 SYGVKD. Trimming took 0 bases from V and 3 from J, leaving 17 bases between them. This CDR3 has 18 residues. CDR3 amino acids: CAISESRLSVVANEKLFF. As DNA, the CDR3 is TGTGCCATCAGTGAGTCGAGACTCTCCGTGGTAGCTAATGAAAAACTGTTTTTT.

The J gene is TRBJ2-1, the V gene TRBV30; no definite D call. Germline V gene sequence: CDR1 GTSNPN, CDR2 SVGIG (reference sequence). Between the trimmed V and J ends, which lost 2 bases and 11 bases, there was a span of 13 bases. The CDR3 sequence is 12 residues long. The CDR3 protein is CAWSTPLSQQFF. The DNA of the CDR3 is TGTGCCTGGAGTACCCCGTTGAGCCAGCAGTTCTTC.

The V gene is TRBV7-8, the J gene TRBJ2-5; 7 nucleotides line up with TRBD1. V lost 7 bases and J lost 4; bases outside the gene matches: 9. In germline, CDR1 is SGHVS, CDR2 FQNEAQ. The CDR3 is made up of 14 amino acids. The CDR3 here is CASTLQGWGETQYF. CDR3 in DNA: TGTGCCAGCACCCTACAGGGGTGGGGAGAGACCCAGTACTTC.

This chain links TRBV19 with TRBJ1-5; D gene uncertain. The CDR3 loop spans 16 amino acids. Per the germline V gene, CDR1 is LNHDA and CDR2 is SQIVND (reference sequence). Here the CDR3 reads CTQGERKPYSNQPQHF. CDR3 nucleotides: TGTACTCAAGGTGAGCGGAAGCCTTATAGCAATCAGCCCCAGCATTTT.

This chain uses TRBV11-2 with TRBJ1-5; D unclear. Germline loops: CDR1 SGHAT, CDR2 FQNNGV. The CDR3 is made up of 13 amino acids. Trimming stripped 3 bases from V and 5 bases from J, with 8 bases between. The CDR3 loop reads CASSLSRHQPQHF. The DNA for the CDR3 is TGTGCCAGCAGCTTGTCCAGGCATCAGCCCCAGCATTTT.

This chain joins TRBV7-9 and TRBJ2-7, with 7 nucleotides matching TRBD1. V shed 4 bases and J 3 bases; nucleotides not matched to a gene: 6. The CDR3 is 14 residues long. CDR1 and CDR2 from the germline V gene are SEHNR and FQNEAQ (reference sequence). The CDR3 loop reads CASSSLGQFYEQYF. Written as DNA, the CDR3 is TGTGCCAGCAGCTCCTTGGGACAGTTCTACGAGCAGTACTTC.

This sequence joins TRBV6-5 and TRBJ2-5; 8 bases align to TRBD2. Losses at the gene ends were 4 bases for V and 5 bases for J; bases not matched to a gene: 9. Germline V gives CDR1 MNHEY, CDR2 SVGAGI. CDR3 length: 15 residues. CDR3 region: CASSFLGPGGETQYF. The CDR3 nucleotides read TGTGCCAGCAGTTTTCTGGGCCCGGGAGGGGAGACCCAGTACTTC.

The rearrangement links TRBV5-5 to TRBJ2-2; 10 bases fit TRBD1. CDR3 length equals 14 residues. Germline V gene sequence: CDR1 SGHKS, CDR2 YYEKEE (reference sequence). V shed 4 bases and J 9 bases; nucleotides not matched to a gene: 6. CDR3 sequence: CASSNDRGLWELFF. The CDR3 nucleotides are TGTGCCAGCAGCAACGACAGGGGGCTTTGGGAGCTGTTTTTT. The full variable domain, rest sourced from reference TRBV5-5 and TRBJ2-2, is DAGVTQSPTHLIKTRGQQVTLRCSPISGHKSVSWYQQVLGQGPQFIFQYYEKEERGRGNFPDRFSARQFPNYSSELNVNALLLGDSALYLCASSNDRGLWELFFGEGSRLTVL.

The chain joins TRBV5-6 to TRBJ2-5, with a tentative D call TRBD2 (5 bases). The germline CDR1 and CDR2 sequences are SGHDT and YYEEEE. The CDR3 contains 13 residues. V lost 4 bases and J 9 bases, leaving 16 bases between the germline ends. In DNA, the CDR3 is TGTGCCAGCAGCCAGGACCGTTTCGGGGCCCAGTACTTC. Its protein product is CASSQDRFGAQYF.

The rearrangement joins TRBV3-1 (or the pseudogene TRBV3-2) to TRBJ2-1; TRBD2 matches 11 bases. Trimming cost V 6 bases and J 4 bases; bases outside gene matches: 8. The CDR3 loop spans 16 amino acids. Germline values: CDR1 LGHDT, CDR2 YNNKEL (reference sequence). The CDR3 is CASSRLAGKGYNEQFF. The CDR3, as DNA: TGTGCCAGCAGTCGACTAGCGGGGAAGGGATACAATGAGCAGTTCTTC.

A few counts support this clone. The V call is TRBV2, the J call TRBJ1-1; D is ambiguous. Germline CDR1 reads SNHLY; CDR2 reads FYNNEI. The ends were cut back, 4 bases at V and 1 base at J, with 10 bases in the middle. The CDR3 spans 14 residues. Here the CDR3 DNA reads TGTGCCAGCAGTGCGACAACGACGAACACTGAAGCTTTCTTT. Translation gives CASSATTTNTEAFF.

This clone has a single count. The V call is TRBV5-5, the J call TRBJ2-7; unclear D gene. V lost 2 bases to trimming and J lost 3 bases, with 12 bases between them. CDR3 length: 14 residues. Germline CDR1 reads SGHKS; CDR2 reads YYEKEE (reference sequence). The CDR3: CASSLAPRGYEQYF. The DNA for the CDR3 is TGTGCCAGCAGCTTAGCACCACGCGGCTACGAGCAGTACTTC. Combining the CDR3 with reference TRBV5-5 and TRBJ2-7 gives the whole variable domain DAGVTQSPTHLIKTRGQQVTLRCSPISGHKSVSWYQQVLGQGPQFIFQYYEKEERGRGNFPDRFSARQFPNYSSELNVNALLLGDSALYLCASSLAPRGYEQYFGPGTRLTVT.

This clone appeared a single time. The chain recombines TRBV29-1 with TRBJ1-4; D remains unclear. The CDR3 runs to 14 residues. V lost 1 base and J 4 bases, leaving 10 bases between the germline ends. Per the germline V gene, CDR1 is SQVTM and CDR2 is ANQGSEA. CDR3 bases: TGCAGCGTTGAAGGTATAGGAGGTAATGAAAAACTGTTTTTT. This translates into CSVEGIGGNEKLFF.

The rearrangement uses TRBV30 and TRBJ2-7; weak D call: TRBD1 (6 bases). Germline CDR1 GTSNPN, CDR2 SVGIG (reference sequence). There are 13 residues in the CDR3. V gave up 3 bases and J gave up 2 bases, with 11 bases separating them. Here the CDR3 reads CAWRGDTPYEQYF. CDR3 DNA: TGTGCCTGGAGGGGGGACACTCCCTACGAGCAGTACTTC. Full variable domain (rest looked up from reference TRBV30 and TRBJ2-7): SQTIHQWPATLVQPVGSPLSLECTVEGTSNPNLYWYRQAAGRGLQLLFYSVGIGQISSEVPQNLSASRPQDRQFILSSKKLLLSDSGFYLCAWRGDTPYEQYFGPGTRLTVT.

The chain links TRBV9 to TRBJ2-7; 14 bases map to TRBD2. V was pared by 4 bases and J by 0 bases, with 3 bases of the junction left unmatched. In germline, CDR1 is SGDLS, CDR2 YYNGEE. CDR3 length equals 16 residues. The CDR3 sequence: CASSPGLAGGSYEQYF. Here the CDR3 DNA reads TGTGCCAGCAGCCCAGGACTAGCGGGAGGCTCCTACGAGCAGTACTTC.